This T cell receptor (beta chain) appears in the sequencing data of a study of cytomegalovirus exposure and HLA in healthy donors. Germline V lookup: CDR1 SGHRS, CDR2 YFSETQ. The CDR3 totals 16 residues. The ends were cut back, 1 base at V and 0 bases at J, with 11 bases in the middle. This PCR relied on a set of 60 Vbeta primers and 13 Jbeta primers. The protocol was immunoSEQ multiplex PCR, while the TCRdb copy is restricted to in-frame clones and leaves out a portion. The table for this sample gives about 92,000 clones. The sequence came from a man in his forties or fifties in good health and CMV-seropositive. The chain joins TRBV5-1 to TRBJ2-1; TRBD2 might be the D (6 bases). The sample consisted of PBMCs. CDR3 in DNA: TGCGCCAGCAGCTTGTACGCGGGATCCTCCTACAATGAGCAGTTCTTC. Its protein is CASSLYAGSSYNEQFF.